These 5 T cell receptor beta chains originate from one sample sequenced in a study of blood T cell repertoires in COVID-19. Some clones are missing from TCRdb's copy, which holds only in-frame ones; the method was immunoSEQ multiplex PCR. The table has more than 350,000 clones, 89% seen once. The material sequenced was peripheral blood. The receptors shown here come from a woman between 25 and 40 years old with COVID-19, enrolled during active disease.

CDR3 DNA: TGTGCCAGCAGCTGGGACAGGGATGTGGAGACCCAGTACTTC. Residues: CASSWDRDVETQYF. This chain connects TRBV7-2 to TRBJ2-5, with 9 bases lining up with TRBD1. J was trimmed by 5 bases and V by 4 bases; bases with no gene match: 5. CDR1 is SGHTA and CDR2 is FQGNSA in the germline V gene. This CDR3 has 14 residues.

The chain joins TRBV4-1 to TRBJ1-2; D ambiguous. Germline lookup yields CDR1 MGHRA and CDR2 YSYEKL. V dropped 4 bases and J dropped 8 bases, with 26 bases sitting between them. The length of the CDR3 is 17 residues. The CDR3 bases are TGCGCCAGCAGCCCATCACCCGGGAGGGCAGCAATGGGCGGCTACACCTTC. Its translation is CASSPSPGRAAMGGYTF.

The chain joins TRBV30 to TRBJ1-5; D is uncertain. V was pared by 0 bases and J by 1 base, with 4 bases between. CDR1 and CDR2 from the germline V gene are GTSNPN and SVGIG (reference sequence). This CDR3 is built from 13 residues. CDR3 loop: CAWSVESNQPQHF. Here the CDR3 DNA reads TGTGCCTGGAGTGTAGAGAGCAATCAGCCCCAGCATTTT.

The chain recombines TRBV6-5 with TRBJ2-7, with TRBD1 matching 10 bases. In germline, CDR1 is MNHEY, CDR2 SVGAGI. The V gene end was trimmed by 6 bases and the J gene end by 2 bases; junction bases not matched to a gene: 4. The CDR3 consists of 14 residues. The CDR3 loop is CASSQDRGPYEQYF. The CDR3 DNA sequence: TGTGCCAGCAGCCAAGACAGGGGGCCCTACGAGCAGTACTTC.

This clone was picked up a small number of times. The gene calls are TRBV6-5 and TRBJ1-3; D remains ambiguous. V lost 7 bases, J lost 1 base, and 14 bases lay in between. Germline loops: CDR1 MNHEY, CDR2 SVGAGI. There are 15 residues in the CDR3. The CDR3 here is CASIPAGGSGNTIYF. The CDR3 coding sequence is TGTGCCAGCATTCCGGCGGGAGGATCTGGAAACACCATATATTTT.